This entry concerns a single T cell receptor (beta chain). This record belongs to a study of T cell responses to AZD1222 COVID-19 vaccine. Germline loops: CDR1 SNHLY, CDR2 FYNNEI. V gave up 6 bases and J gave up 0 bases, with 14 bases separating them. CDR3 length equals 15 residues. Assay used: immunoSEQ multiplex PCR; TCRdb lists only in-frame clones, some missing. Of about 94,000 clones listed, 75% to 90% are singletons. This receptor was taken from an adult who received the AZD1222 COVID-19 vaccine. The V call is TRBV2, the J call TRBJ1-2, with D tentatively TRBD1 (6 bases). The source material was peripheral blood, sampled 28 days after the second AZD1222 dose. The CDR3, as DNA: TGTGCCAGCAGGGAGGGGGGGCCATCTAACTATGGCTACACCTTC. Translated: CASREGGPSNYGYTF.